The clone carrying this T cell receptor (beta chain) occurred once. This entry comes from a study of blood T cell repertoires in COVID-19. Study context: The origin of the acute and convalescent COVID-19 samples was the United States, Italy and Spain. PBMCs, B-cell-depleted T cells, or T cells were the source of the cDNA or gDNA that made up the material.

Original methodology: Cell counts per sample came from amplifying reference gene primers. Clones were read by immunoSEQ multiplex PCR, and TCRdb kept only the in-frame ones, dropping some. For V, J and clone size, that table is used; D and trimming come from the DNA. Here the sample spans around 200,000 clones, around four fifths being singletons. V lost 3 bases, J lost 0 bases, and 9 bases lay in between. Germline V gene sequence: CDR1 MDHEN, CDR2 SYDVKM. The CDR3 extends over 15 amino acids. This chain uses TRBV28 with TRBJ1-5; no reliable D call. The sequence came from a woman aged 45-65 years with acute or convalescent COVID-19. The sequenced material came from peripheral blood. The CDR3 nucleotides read TGTGCCAGCAGTTTCGTCAGTCCTAGCAATCAGCCCCAGCATTTT. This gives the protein CASSFVSPSNQPQHF.